What follows describes a single TCR beta chain. This clone's antigen is unknown. Base qualities are not provided; no much larger clone lies one nucleotide away. This entry comes from a study of blood T cell repertoires in COVID-19 (TCRdb year 2020). Study-level background: Samples covering the acute and convalescent phases of COVID-19 were provided by collaborators in the United States, Italy and Spain. The material from the prospective study consisted of cDNA or gDNA derived from T cells, B-cell-depleted T cells, or PBMCs. Samples were obtained from the ongoing ImmuneRACE study (first 160 participants) and from over 1,000 subjects provided by 6 global collaborators. Subjects who had been exposed to COVID-19, were actively infected with it, or had recovered from it provided the deeply sampled blood TCRbeta repertoires that made up the dataset. Where available, HLA class I and class II types were obtained from metadata supplied by the sample provider rather than from assay-based typing. The repertoires were released in a freely available public database intended as a resource for research on the immune response to SARS-CoV-2. The sample metadata nearly always contained a de-identified subject ID, COVID-19 status, age in years and sex.

TCRbeta CDR3 regions were amplified from genomic DNA by means of the immunoSEQ Assay, a bias-controlled multiplex PCR. As for the authors' bioinformatics: Nucleated cell counts per sample were estimated from amplification of reference gene primers within the assay. Sequence reads were collapsed and filtered to measure the absolute abundance of every unique TCRbeta CDR3 rearrangement. For each sample, productive Simpson clonality was calculated by taking the square root of Simpson's diversity index across productive rearrangements. The table comes from immuneACCESS by way of TCRdb, which keeps in-frame sequences with V and J called. Part of the clones is missing from these tables; in studies checked, under half for an unresolved V gene and the rest for unknown reasons. V and J calls and clone size are copied from that table; D and trimming were computed from the DNA. In all, the sample holds some 240,000 clones, and roughly nine tenths of those were seen once. The ten largest clones represent about 4.6% of the sample.

A second Seattle source provided samples from volunteer blood donors who had recovered from COVID-19. The collaborating institutions used their own protocols to collect whole blood in K2EDTA tubes. For TCRbeta analysis, collaborators shipped samples in one of three forms: frozen whole blood, isolated PBMCs, or DNA extracted from either of those sample types. The CDR3, cysteine through valine, is 12 amino acids long. The read is trimmed to its CDR3 DNA, 36 bases read in frame from base 1. V is cut back by 3 bases and J by 7 bases, with 5 bases in the junction unmatched. According to the germline V gene, CDR1 reads SQVTM and CDR2 reads ANQGSEA. The paper's findings and limits, for the study overall: The quantity of clinical and demographic metadata differed by source and by participant and was supplied without curation.

Material: peripheral blood. This TCR derives from a woman aged 40 to 49 who had recovered from COVID-19. The V gene is TRBV29-1 and the J gene is TRBJ2-7, and 8 junction bases match TRBD1. This receptor carries the CDR3 CSVETGVWEQYV. The bases are TGCAGCGTTGAGACAGGGGTTTGGGAGCAGTACGTC.